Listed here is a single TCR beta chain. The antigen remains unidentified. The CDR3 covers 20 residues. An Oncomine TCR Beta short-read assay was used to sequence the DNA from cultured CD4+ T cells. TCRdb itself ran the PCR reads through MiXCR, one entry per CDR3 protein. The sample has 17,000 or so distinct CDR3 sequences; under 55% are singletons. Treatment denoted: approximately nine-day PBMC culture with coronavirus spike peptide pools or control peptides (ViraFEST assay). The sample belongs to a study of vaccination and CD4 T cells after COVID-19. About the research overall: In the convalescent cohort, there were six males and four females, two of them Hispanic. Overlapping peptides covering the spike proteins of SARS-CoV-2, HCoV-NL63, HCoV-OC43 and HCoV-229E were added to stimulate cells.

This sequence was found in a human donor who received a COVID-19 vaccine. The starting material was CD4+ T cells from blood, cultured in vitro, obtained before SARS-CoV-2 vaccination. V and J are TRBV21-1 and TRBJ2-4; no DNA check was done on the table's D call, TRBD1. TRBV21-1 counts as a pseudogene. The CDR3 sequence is CASSFFLGGLVGVAKNIQYF. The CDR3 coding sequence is TGTGCCAGCAGCTTTTTCCTAGGGGGCTTAGTCGGAGTAGCCAAAAACATTCAGTACTTC.